Listed below are T cell receptor beta chains from one sample, sequenced in a study of blood T cells in healthy people across ages. TCRdb used MiXCR to reprocess the 5' RACE reads, holding one entry per CDR3 protein. This sample has about 1.7 million distinct CDR3 sequences; approximately 28% occur once, and the top ten carry roughly 8%. Sample: blood. Every receptor here comes from a young woman in good health. CDR3s include the opening cysteine and the closing phenylalanine or tryptophan. The D gene is left open where the match is weak. Size is omitted from some rows. Given values are once, few, many or a class for expanded clones.

many	.	TRBV7-9	TRBJ2-7	CASIPLLAYEQYF	TGTGCCAGCATTCCTTTGCTAGCCTACGAGCAGTACTTC
.	.	TRBV5-4	TRBJ1-2	CAILRTGTREGYTF	TGTGCCATCCTCCGGACGGGGACCCGAGAGGGCTACACCTTC
.	TRBD2	TRBV4-1	TRBJ2-1	CASSQPLAGATNEQFF	TGCGCCAGCAGCCAACCACTAGCGGGGGCCACGAATGAGCAGTTCTTC
.	TRBD2	TRBV5-1	TRBJ2-3	CASSPGLAMDTQYF	TGCGCCAGCAGCCCCGGACTAGCGATGGATACGCAGTATTTT
few	.	TRBV6-1	TRBJ1-2	CASSVGPSYGYTF	TGTGCCAGCAGTGTGGGACCGAGCTATGGCTACACCTTC
.	TRBD2	TRBV12-3/TRBV12-4	TRBJ2-5	CASSPGLDRETQYF	TGTGCCAGCAGCCCGGGACTAGATCGGGAGACCCAGTACTTC
.	TRBD1	TRBV10-3	TRBJ2-7	CAISGGRDRGRSSDEQYF	TGTGCCATCAGTGGGGGGCGGGACAGGGGGCGATCTTCCGACGAGCAGTACTTC
.	TRBD2	TRBV5-1	TRBJ2-1	CASSPPETSKQFF	TGCGCCAGCAGCCCACCAGAGACTAGCAAGCAGTTCTTC
few	TRBD2	TRBV25-1	TRBJ2-5	CASSEYASGGRETQYF	TGTGCCAGCAGTGAATATGCTAGCGGGGGACGAGAGACCCAGTACTTC
.	.	TRBV6-4	TRBJ2-3	CASSDGVKRDTQYF	TGTGCCAGCAGTGACGGGGTTAAAAGAGATACGCAGTATTTT
.	.	TRBV11-3	TRBJ2-1	CASSPDPYGDNEQFF	TGTGCCAGCAGCCCGGACCCCTATGGGGACAATGAGCAGTTCTTC
.	TRBD2	TRBV20-1	TRBJ2-4	CSARDRERGGAYNEQYF	TGCAGTGCTAGAGATCGGGAGCGGGGGGGAGCCTACAATGAGCAGTACTTC
.	.	TRBV2	TRBJ1-1	CASGRTEVNTEAFF	TGTGCCAGCGGTCGGACGGAGGTGAACACTGAAGCTTTCTTT
.	TRBD2	TRBV12-3/TRBV12-4	TRBJ2-1	CASSRTSGGRNEQFF	TGTGCCAGCAGTCGAACTAGCGGGGGGCGCAATGAGCAGTTCTTC
.	.	TRBV6-1	TRBJ1-1	CASRDDSPTMNTEAFF	TGTGCCAGCAGAGATGACAGCCCTACAATGAACACTGAAGCTTTCTTT
.	.	TRBV5-1	TRBJ2-6	CAGSSSSGANVLTF	TGCGCCGGCAGCTCCAGCTCTGGGGCCAACGTCCTGACTTTC
few	.	TRBV11-2	TRBJ1-6	CASSSREGGTYNSPLHF	TGTGCCAGCAGCTCCAGAGAGGGGGGGACCTATAATTCACCCCTCCACTTT
.	.	TRBV20-1	TRBJ2-7	CSARDRGGRGGSYEQYF	TGCAGTGCTAGAGACAGGGGAGGGCGCGGGGGCTCCTACGAGCAGTACTTC
.	.	TRBV6-2/TRBV6-3	TRBJ2-4	CASSLRSVAKNIQYF	TGTGCCAGCAGCCTCCGGTCCGTAGCCAAAAACATTCAGTACTTC
many	.	TRBV12-3/TRBV12-4	TRBJ2-4	CASSFGFRRNIQYF	TGTGCCAGCAGTTTTGGCTTTAGAAGAAACATTCAGTACTTC
few	.	TRBV29-1	TRBJ1-1	CSAQRTVMNTEAFF	TGCAGCGCCCAAAGGACAGTAATGAACACTGAAGCTTTCTTT
.	.	TRBV18	TRBJ2-7	CTSSPRGSYEQYF	TGTACCAGCTCACCAAGGGGCTCCTACGAGCAGTACTTC
.	.	TRBV29-1	TRBJ2-7	CSVDGREVREQYF	TGCAGCGTTGACGGCAGGGAGGTCCGCGAGCAGTACTTC
.	.	TRBV20-1	TRBJ2-2	CSARGLTTGELFF	TGCAGTGCTAGGGGACTCACCACCGGGGAGCTGTTTTTT
.	.	TRBV6-7	TRBJ2-6	CASNWTGDRLIPGTNVLTF	TGTGCCAGTAACTGGACGGGGGACCGTCTCATCCCTGGGACCAACGTCCTGACTTTC
.	TRBD1	TRBV29-1	TRBJ1-1	CSVAGQAHTEAFF	TGCAGCGTTGCGGGACAGGCTCACACTGAAGCTTTCTTT
many	.	TRBV6-6	TRBJ1-2	CASSYHRERNYGYTF	TGTGCCAGCAGTTACCACAGAGAAAGAAACTATGGCTACACCTTC